The entry below describes one T cell receptor (beta chain). What it recognizes is unknown. Genomic DNA, serving as template, underwent TCR beta VDJ and CDR3 profiling. TCRdb called the reads again in MiXCR, with one record for every CDR3 protein. The repertoire includes roughly 64,000 distinct CDR3 sequences, over 45% of them detected once, and under 3% sits in the top ten. The data are from a study of CD8+CD57+ T cells in acquired aplastic anemia. Background on the study: DNA per sorted CD4+ or CD8+ sample ranged about 0.2 to 30 ug, averaging around 3.1 ug. As sequenced from healthy donors, CD4+ cells averaged roughly 11 million reads.

The CDR3 covers 11 residues. V was cut by 7 bases and J by 6 bases, with 9 bases left in between. Germline assignment: CDR1 WSHSY and CDR2 SAAADI. Whole-study results and caveats: A significant difference in CD8+ Simpson's diversity between patients and controls was not found. The same twenty-nine CD8+ CDR3 sequences occurred in patients and in controls.

This rearrangement joins TRBV10-2 to TRBJ1-2, with a tentative D call TRBD1 (5 bases). The clonotype comes from a human donor in good health, serving as a control. The material sequenced was sorted CD4+, CD8+, or CD8+CD57+ T cells (not recorded which) from PBMCs. DNA of the CDR3: TGCGCCAGCATGGGGCAGGATGGCTACACCTTC. Translating it yields CASMGQDGYTF.